This passage covers 30 T cell receptor beta chains from one sample sequenced in a study of CD8 T cells in ankylosing spondylitis. Study-level results: Apparently characteristic of ankylosing spondylitis blood was a TCR beta motif (fewer than 10 highly homologous variants).

TCRdb analysed the 5' RACE reads with MiXCR anew, one entry per CDR3 protein. The sample lists 700,000 to 850,000 distinct CDR3 sequences; over 9.5% were seen once. These receptors are not linked to any known antigen. The sequencing sample was made of blood, either unsorted or a sorted T cell fraction (not recorded which). The receptors were gathered from a male donor with ankylosing spondylitis.

As regards this clonotype: A much more abundant neighbour one base away suggests this may be a read error. V usage is TRBV7-2 and J usage is TRBJ2-5, with 10 bases matching TRBD1. Germline CDR1 reads SGHTA; CDR2 reads FQGNSA. V lost 3 bases, J lost 4 bases, and 2 bases stayed unmatched. The CDR3 has 14 amino acids. CDR3 nucleotide sequence: TGTGCCAGCAGCTTGACAGGGGGCCGAGAGACCCAGTACTTC. This encodes CASSLTGGRETQYF.

The V call is TRBV20-1, the J call TRBJ2-3; unclear D gene. Germline lookup yields CDR1 DFQATT and CDR2 SNEGSKA (reference sequence). This CDR3 is 13 amino acids long. Trimming removed 1 base at V and 2 bases at J, with 7 bases between. The CDR3 bases are TGCAGTGCTAGAGGGGCAGACACAGATACGCAGTATTTT. Its translation: CSARGADTDTQYF.

The chain couples TRBV20-1 to TRBJ2-5; D possibly corresponds to TRBD1 (5 bases). Trimming shortened V by 6 bases and J by 5 bases, and 16 bases separated the two germline ends. Per the germline V gene, CDR1 is DFQATT and CDR2 is SNEGSKA (reference sequence). This CDR3 region has 13 residues. CDR3 residues: CSAPGAGWETQYF. The DNA for the CDR3 is TGCAGTGCCCCTGGGGCAGGGTGGGAGACCCAGTACTTC.

This clonotype was recorded at least ten times. J is TRBJ1-6 and V is TRBV20-1; D unclear. Looked up from germline, CDR1 is DFQATT and CDR2 is SNEGSKA (reference sequence). Trimming left V 5 bases short and J 0 bases short, with 11 bases between. The CDR3 contains 15 residues. The CDR3 bases are TGCAGTGCTGGGTCGGGTAGCTCCTATAATTCACCCCTCCACTTT. Translation: CSAGSGSSYNSPLHF.

This chain connects TRBV20-1 to TRBJ2-3; TRBD2 might be the D (5 bases). The V gene's germline CDR1 is DFQATT and CDR2 SNEGSKA (reference sequence). CDR3 size: 13 residues. CDR3 in amino acids: CSQRESSTDTQYF. As DNA, the CDR3 is TGCTCCCAAAGGGAGTCTAGCACAGATACGCAGTATTTT.

The J gene is TRBJ1-5, the V gene TRBV12-3 or TRBV12-4; D gene ambiguous. The V end lost 7 bases, the J end lost 1 base, and 5 bases lay between the germline ends. This CDR3 has 12 amino acids. Written as DNA, the CDR3 is TGTGCCAGCAAAAGGAGCAATCAGCCCCAGCATTTT. This codes for CASKRSNQPQHF.

The V gene is TRBV14, the J gene TRBJ2-3, with D unresolved. The ends were cut back, 0 bases at V and 11 bases at J, with 12 bases in the middle. The CDR3 is 13 amino acids. CDR1 is SGHDN, CDR2 FVKESK, per germline. The CDR3 DNA follows: TGTGCCAGCAGCCAAGATCCTTTTGGGCGGCAGTATTTT. Its translation is CASSQDPFGRQYF.

On this clonotype: Its ends do not fully match the called genes, so a read error is possible. The rearrangement uses TRBV4-1 and TRBJ2-1; the D is unclear. Germline V lookup: CDR1 MGHRA, CDR2 YSYEKL. The CDR3 covers 17 residues. The CDR3 DNA sequence: TGCGCCAGCAGCCAAGATAGGATAGACGCGTTAGGGAATGGGCAGTTCTTC. It specifies CASSQDRIDALGNGQFF.

The rearrangement joins TRBV5-1 to TRBJ2-1, with 7 bases aligning to TRBD2. Trimming took 4 bases from V and 2 from J; bases not matched to a gene: 9. The CDR3 has 16 amino acids. CDR1 and CDR2 from the germline V gene are SGHRS and YFSETQ. CDR3 coding DNA: TGCGCCAGCAGCCCTTTTCCTAGCGGAGCCTACAATGAGCAGTTCTTC. Its protein product is CASSPFPSGAYNEQFF.

This clonotype was seen many times. The rearrangement joins TRBV10-3 to TRBJ1-1; 10 positions match TRBD1. Germline CDR1 ENHRY, CDR2 SYGVKD. V lost 0 bases and J lost 4; bases outside the gene matches: 8. This CDR3 contains 17 residues. CDR3 protein: CAISESSGQGLGTEAFF. The DNA for the CDR3 is TGTGCCATCAGTGAGTCCTCGGGACAGGGGCTGGGCACTGAAGCTTTCTTT.

The CDR3 region has the DNA TGCAGTGCTGGGCCCGGGGGCAATCAGCCCCAGCATTTT. Translating gives CSAGPGGNQPQHF. V and J are TRBV20-1 and TRBJ1-5; D gene uncertain. The V end was cut by 5 bases, the J end by 2 bases, with 10 bases between. Germline V lookup: CDR1 DFQATT, CDR2 SNEGSKA (reference sequence). This CDR3 is 13 amino acids long.

The chain recombines TRBV6-2 or TRBV6-3 with TRBJ1-6, with 9 bases lining up with TRBD1. The CDR3 covers 12 residues. The junction had 2 bases not matched to a gene; V was cut back by 8 bases and J by 9 bases. CDR1 is MNHEY and CDR2 is SVGEGT in the germline V gene. The CDR3 DNA reads as TGTGCCAGCGGACAGGGGAGTTCACCCCTCCACTTT. Translating it yields CASGQGSSPLHF.

The rearrangement joins TRBV7-2 to TRBJ1-2; maybe TRBD1 (5 bases). The length of the CDR3 is 13 residues. Looked up from germline, CDR1 is SGHTA and CDR2 is FQGNSA. V was shortened by 2 bases and J by 8 bases, with 12 bases between the two germline ends. The CDR3 DNA follows: TGTGCCAGCAGCTTAACGGGGGGGACGGGCTACACCTTC. Translation: CASSLTGGTGYTF.

This chain joins TRBV4-2 and TRBJ2-1, with D uncertain. The CDR3 sequence is 19 residues long. Germline V gene lookup returns CDR1 LGHNA and CDR2 YNFKEQ. Trimming removed 4 bases from V and 0 bases from J, with 22 bases in between. The CDR3 DNA reads as TGTGCCAGCAGCCCTACCTCAAGGCCTATTAGGAGCTCCTACAATGAGCAGTTCTTC. Residues: CASSPTSRPIRSSYNEQFF.

This clonotype was counted a few times. CDR3 sequence reads: CASSYGGVEGYTF. CDR3 DNA: TGTGCCAGCAGTTACGGGGGGGTAGAGGGCTACACCTTC. V and J are TRBV6-5 and TRBJ1-2; D might be TRBD1 (5 bases). The ends were cut back, 2 bases at V and 8 bases at J, with 12 bases in the middle. This CDR3 is 13 amino acids long. From germline, CDR1 is MNHEY and CDR2 SVGAGI.

V and J are TRBV20-1 and TRBJ1-2, with a tentative D call TRBD1 (5 bases). V was trimmed by 6 bases and J by 1 base, leaving 21 bases between them. Germline CDR1 DFQATT, CDR2 SNEGSKA (reference sequence). The CDR3 has 16 amino acids. CDR3 protein: CSAPTAGQSFNYGYTF. The CDR3 nucleotides read TGCAGTGCCCCGACAGCCGGGCAGTCTTTTAACTATGGCTACACCTTC.

CDR3 DNA sequence: TGCGCCAGCAGTGTCTGGGGGAGGACTGAAGCTTTCTTT. This translates into CASSVWGRTEAFF. V usage is TRBV10-2 and J usage is TRBJ1-1; D possibly corresponds to TRBD1 (5 bases). V shed 4 bases and J shed 5 bases, with 11 bases lying between them. Germline V CDR1 and CDR2: WSHSY, SAAADI. This CDR3 contains 13 residues.

This clonotype was detected ten times or more. V is TRBV20-1 and J is TRBJ1-2; D perhaps matches TRBD1 (5 bases). The CDR3 loop spans 13 amino acids. Trimming removed 5 bases at V and 0 bases at J, with 10 bases between. Per the germline V gene, CDR1 is DFQATT and CDR2 is SNEGSKA (reference sequence). CDR3 protein: CSAPTASNYGYTF. CDR3 bases: TGCAGTGCTCCGACAGCTTCTAACTATGGCTACACCTTC.

This clonotype was detected many times. A read error may produce the germline difference seen at one junction end. This chain links TRBV10-3 with TRBJ2-7, with 8 bases that match TRBD2. From germline, CDR1 is ENHRY and CDR2 SYGVKD. The CDR3 totals 12 residues. CDR3 residues: CAISDVAGTVSF. CDR3 coding DNA: TGTGCCATCAGTGATGTAGCGGGAACGGTCTCCTTC.

This clonotype came up many times. This chain joins TRBV20-1 and TRBJ2-2; D remains unclear. V was shortened by 3 bases and J by 6 bases, with 8 bases between the two germline ends. The CDR3 spans 12 residues. Germline lookup yields CDR1 DFQATT and CDR2 SNEGSKA (reference sequence). The CDR3 region is CSASKGAGELFF. The CDR3 nucleotides are TGCAGTGCTAGTAAAGGAGCCGGGGAGCTGTTTTTT.

The chain couples TRBV5-1 to TRBJ2-7, with 8 bases that match TRBD2. This CDR3 contains 13 residues. Germline lookup yields CDR1 SGHRS and CDR2 YFSETQ. The junction had 3 bases not matched to a gene; V was cut back by 0 bases and J by 7 bases. The DNA for the CDR3 is TGCGCCAGCAGCTTGGGAATAGCGGGAGAGCAGTACTTC. This codes for CASSLGIAGEQYF.

This clonotype was seen a few times. The J gene is TRBJ2-2, the V gene TRBV5-1; D is unclear. CDR3 size: 14 residues. V was cut by 4 bases and J by 4 bases, with 11 bases left in between. CDR1 and CDR2 from the germline V gene are SGHRS and YFSETQ. CDR3 sequence: CASSRGTATGELFF. The CDR3 bases are TGCGCCAGCAGCAGAGGAACAGCCACCGGGGAGCTGTTTTTT.

This clonotype occurred a few times. The chain recombines TRBV4-3 with TRBJ1-2; no definite D call. Per germline, CDR1 LGHNA and CDR2 YSLEER. Trimming stripped 2 bases from V and 8 bases from J, with 15 bases between. The CDR3 loop spans 14 amino acids. Here the CDR3 reads CASSQTLGITGYTF. The CDR3 DNA sequence: TGCGCCAGCAGCCAAACGCTCGGGATTACCGGCTACACCTTC.

This clonotype has a handful of counts. The chain is built from TRBV7-2 and TRBJ1-1; 7 positions match TRBD1. V dropped 5 bases and J dropped 9; count of bases not matched to a gene: 9. Germline lookup yields CDR1 SGHTA and CDR2 FQGNSA. CDR3 length: 13 amino acids. The CDR3, as DNA: TGTGCCAGCAGCCCACTCCGGGACAGTAAAGCTTTCTTT. Amino acid sequence: CASSPLRDSKAFF.

This clonotype was seen more than once but under ten times. The rearrangement uses TRBV6-6 and TRBJ2-7, with D tentatively TRBD1 (6 bases). Trimming took off 2 bases at V and 3 bases at J, with 14 bases between the two ends. CDR3 length equals 15 residues. The V gene's germline CDR1 is MNHNY and CDR2 SVGAGI (reference sequence). CDR3 sequence (DNA): TGTGCCAGCAGTTACGGGGGCCCATCGGGCTACGAGCAGTACTTC. It codes for CASSYGGPSGYEQYF.

This clonotype was found a few times. This chain connects TRBV4-3 to TRBJ1-2, with TRBD1 matching over 9 bases. CDR3 length equals 16 residues. Germline lookup yields CDR1 LGHNA and CDR2 YSLEER. V lost 1 base to trimming and J lost 6 bases; unmatched junction nucleotides: 9. The CDR3 bases are TGCGCCAGCAGCCAAGTACAGGGGGCGAAGGTCGATGGCTACACCTTC. Translating gives CASSQVQGAKVDGYTF.

Ten or more counts support this clonotype. This chain links TRBV4-2 with TRBJ2-7; 9 bases are shared with TRBD1. Losses at the gene ends were 0 bases for V and 1 base for J; bases not matched to a gene: 1. This CDR3 region has 15 residues. From germline, CDR1 is LGHNA and CDR2 YNFKEQ. DNA of the CDR3: TGTGCCAGCAGCCAAGATGGGACAGGGTCCTACGAGCAGTACTTC. Protein product: CASSQDGTGSYEQYF.

This clonotype was seen a few times. The chain couples TRBV4-2 to TRBJ2-5, with TRBD2 matching over 15 bases. The germline gives CDR1 LGHNA, CDR2 YNFKEQ. This CDR3 is built from 16 residues. J was trimmed by 5 bases and V by 2 bases; bases with no gene match: 3. The DNA of the CDR3 is TGTGCCAGCAGCCAAACCGGGACTAGCGGGAGGGAGACCCAGTACTTC. This translates into CASSQTGTSGRETQYF.

The rearrangement joins TRBV7-6 to TRBJ1-2; the match to TRBD1 covers 7 bases. CDR1 is SGHVS and CDR2 is FNYEAQ in the germline V gene. The CDR3 contains 16 residues. J gave up 3 bases and V 1 base, and 8 bases lay outside the gene matches. The CDR3 here is CASSLVKGALYYGYTF. The CDR3 region has the DNA TGTGCCAGCAGCTTAGTGAAGGGGGCTTTGTACTATGGCTACACCTTC.

The chain employs TRBV7-2 and TRBJ1-5, with no clear D. Germline V gene data show CDR1 as SGHTA and CDR2 as FQGNSA. The CDR3 length is 15 residues. Trimming stripped 1 base from V and 4 bases from J, with 11 bases between. Here the CDR3 reads CASSLDALLNQPQHF. Written as DNA, the CDR3 is TGTGCCAGCAGCTTAGATGCTTTACTAAATCAGCCCCAGCATTTT. The full variable domain, in which reference TRBV7-2 and TRBJ1-5 provide the parts outside the CDR3, is GAGVSQSPSNKVTEKGKDVELRCDPISGHTALYWYRQSLGQGLEFLIYFQGNSAPDKSGLPSDRFSAERTGGSVSTLTIQRTQQEDSAVYLCASSLDALLNQPQHFGDGTRLSIL.